This entry is about one TCR beta chain. Its matching antigen is unknown. With 60 Vbeta and 13 Jbeta primers, the PCR was carried out. Under the authors' procedure: In a later analysis, roughly 10 million of some 80 million unique beta chains occurred in at least two donors. TCRdb keeps only in-frame clones here, not all; method: immunoSEQ multiplex PCR. Clone size and the V and J calls come from that table; the DNA yielded D and trimming. The table lists around 130,000 clones, approximately 80% of them singletons. This sample is part of a study of cytomegalovirus exposure and HLA in healthy donors. General study results and limits: In a later analysis, a missense DCLRE1C variant was linked to TCR beta V- and J-gene trimming. Specific recognition of CMV antigens was confirmed in vitro for a few chains (all CMV-associated).

Among the donors, all were healthy bone marrow donors. Germline trimming cut 4 bases from V and 1 base from J; bases unmatched to any gene: 3. This CDR3 is built from 14 residues. Germline CDR1 is SEHNR and CDR2 is FQNEAQ (reference sequence). The rearrangement links TRBV7-9 to TRBJ2-5; 7 bases are shared with TRBD1. The sequence came from a male donor in good health and CMV-seropositive. Sequenced input: PBMCs. CDR3 nucleotides: TGTGCCAGCAGCTCCCGGGACAGCCAAGAGACCCAGTACTTC. As protein: CASSSRDSQETQYF. Filled out from reference TRBV7-9 and TRBJ2-5, the complete variable domain reads DTGVSQNPRHKITKRGQNVTFRCDPISEHNRLYWYRQTLGQGPEFLTYFQNEAQLEKSRLLSDRFSAERPKGSFSTLEIQRTEQGDSAMYLCASSSRDSQETQYFGPGTRLLVL.